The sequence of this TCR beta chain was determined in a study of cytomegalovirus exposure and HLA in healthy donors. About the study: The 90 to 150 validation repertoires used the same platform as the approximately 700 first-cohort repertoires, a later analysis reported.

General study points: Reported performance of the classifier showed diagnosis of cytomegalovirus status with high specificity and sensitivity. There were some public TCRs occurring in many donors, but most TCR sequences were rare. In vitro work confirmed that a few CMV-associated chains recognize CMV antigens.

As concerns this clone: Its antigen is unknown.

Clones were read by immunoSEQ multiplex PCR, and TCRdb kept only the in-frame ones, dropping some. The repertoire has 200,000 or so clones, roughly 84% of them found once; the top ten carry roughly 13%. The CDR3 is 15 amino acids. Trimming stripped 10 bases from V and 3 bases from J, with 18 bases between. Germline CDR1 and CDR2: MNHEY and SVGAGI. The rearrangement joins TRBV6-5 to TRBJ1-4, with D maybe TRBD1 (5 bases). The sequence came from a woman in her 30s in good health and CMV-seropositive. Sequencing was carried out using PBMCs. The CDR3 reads CATLSRQLSNEKLFF. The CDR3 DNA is TGTGCCACCTTGTCTCGACAGCTTTCTAATGAAAAACTGTTTTTT.